The 14 T cell receptor beta chains reported below all come from one sample, sequenced in a study of memory CD4+ T cells and cytomegalovirus serostatus. Single viable CD3+CD4+CD8-CD45RO+ cells were sorted as the memory CD4+ T cells. Method: immunoSEQ multiplex PCR; TCRdb's copy keeps in-frame clones and lacks some. The sample has approximately 45,000 clones; around 80% are singletons. Material for sequencing was memory CD4+ T cells from blood. The receptors come from an adult in good health and CMV-seronegative.

The rearrangement joins TRBV11-2 to TRBJ1-2, with TRBD1 matching 9 bases. The germline V gene has CDR1 SGHAT and CDR2 FQNNGV. The CDR3 is made up of 14 amino acids. The trim removed 6 bases at V and 9 bases at J, leaving 11 bases unmatched. CDR3 coding DNA: TGTGCCAGCAGGTCTCCGGGACAGGGATTTAGCTACACCTTC. Its protein is CASRSPGQGFSYTF.

The CDR3 spells CASSPFGQDTEAFF. As DNA, the CDR3 is TGCGCCAGCAGCCCCTTCGGACAGGACACTGAAGCTTTCTTT. The V and J genes are TRBV5-1 and TRBJ1-1; 7 nucleotides agree with TRBD1. J was trimmed by 3 bases and V by 4 bases; bases with no gene match: 6. Germline assignment: CDR1 SGHRS and CDR2 YFSETQ. The CDR3 loop spans 14 amino acids.

V is TRBV30 and J is TRBJ2-5; no clear D. CDR3 length: 14 amino acids. V was trimmed by 1 base and J by 4 bases, leaving 13 bases between them. Germline lookup yields CDR1 GTSNPN and CDR2 SVGIG (reference sequence). The CDR3: CAWSEMALGETQYF. CDR3 sequence (DNA): TGTGCCTGGAGTGAAATGGCTTTGGGAGAGACCCAGTACTTC.

For this clone: The sample holds other DNA sequences that translate to the same CDR3. The V gene is TRBV18, the J gene TRBJ1-1; 7 nucleotides agree with TRBD1. The CDR3 covers 15 residues. Germline CDR1 is KGHSH and CDR2 is LQKENI. J lost 1 base, V lost 3 bases, and 5 bases had no gene match. The CDR3 spells CASSPKQGSNTEAFF. In DNA form, the CDR3 reads TGTGCCAGCTCACCCAAACAGGGGTCGAACACTGAAGCTTTCTTT.

J is TRBJ2-2 and V is TRBV28; D ambiguous. The V gene's germline CDR1 is MDHEN and CDR2 SYDVKM. Trimming stripped 10 bases from V and 4 bases from J, with 10 bases between. The CDR3 spans 12 residues. In nucleotides, the CDR3 is TGTGCCACCCGTTCCGGCACCGGGGAGCTGTTTTTT. Translation gives CATRSGTGELFF.

The chain joins TRBV5-1 to TRBJ2-2, with 11 nucleotides matching TRBD1. CDR1 SGHRS and CDR2 YFSETQ come from the germline V gene. The CDR3 totals 14 residues. Losses at the gene ends were 5 bases for V and 6 bases for J; bases not matched to a gene: 3. CDR3 in DNA: TGCGCCAGCAGGATGGGACAGGGGGCCGGGGAGCTGTTTTTT. Protein sequence: CASRMGQGAGELFF.

The CDR3: CASSKDDRGYEQYF. CDR3 nucleotide sequence: TGTGCCAGCAGCAAAGACGACAGGGGGTACGAGCAGTACTTC. The chain joins TRBV7-6 to TRBJ2-7, with 9 bases matching TRBD1. V lost 5 bases to trimming and J lost 4 bases; unmatched junction nucleotides: 6. Germline assignment: CDR1 SGHVS and CDR2 FNYEAQ. The CDR3 runs 14 residues.

This clone was recorded a few times. The CDR3, as DNA: TGTGCCAGCATCGGTGGGGGGCTGAGCAATGAGCAGTTCTTC. As protein: CASIGGGLSNEQFF. The chain couples TRBV5-8 to TRBJ2-1; either TRBD1 or TRBD2 may supply D (6 bases each). V lost 6 bases, J lost 6 bases, and 16 bases lay in between. Germline-derived CDR1 and CDR2 are SGHTS and YDEGEE. The CDR3 totals 14 residues.

This clone has just one count. This chain joins TRBV14 and TRBJ1-1; no definite D call. The CDR3 has 12 amino acids. Germline values: CDR1 SGHDN, CDR2 FVKESK. Deletions cut 0 bases from V and 3 bases from J, with 2 bases between. As DNA, the CDR3 is TGTGCCAGCAGCCAAGATCACACTGAAGCTTTCTTT. Its protein product is CASSQDHTEAFF.

The sample holds a few counts of this clone. The chain couples TRBV2 to TRBJ1-3; D is possibly TRBD1 (5 bases). Deletions cut 3 bases from V and 2 bases from J, with 11 bases between. The germline CDR1 and CDR2 sequences are SNHLY and FYNNEI. CDR3 length equals 15 residues. The CDR3 reads CASSDPTGPGNTIYF. For the CDR3, the DNA is TGTGCCAGCAGTGACCCCACGGGGCCTGGAAACACCATATATTTT.

This clone was found a few times. The chain combines TRBV11-2 with TRBJ2-4, with D perhaps TRBD1 or TRBD2 (5 bases each). V lost 5 bases to trimming and J lost 5 bases, with 13 bases between them. This CDR3 has 14 residues. Germline CDR1 is SGHAT and CDR2 is FQNNGV. CDR3 region: CASSLLGGQNIQYF. For the CDR3, the DNA is TGTGCCAGCAGCCTACTTGGGGGTCAAAACATTCAGTACTTC.

The V gene is TRBV4-1, the J gene TRBJ2-1; the match to TRBD2 covers 8 bases. The CDR3 is made up of 15 amino acids. Losses at the gene ends were 1 base for V and 7 bases for J; bases not matched to a gene: 6. Germline-derived CDR1 and CDR2 are MGHRA and YSYEKL. The DNA for the CDR3 is TGCGCCAGCAGCCAAGGCCTAGCGGGTTTGAATGAGCAGTTCTTC. Translated: CASSQGLAGLNEQFF.

This chain links TRBV5-4 with TRBJ2-1, with TRBD2 matching 12 bases. V lost 4 bases, J lost 2 bases, and 7 bases stayed unmatched. CDR3 length: 17 amino acids. Germline CDR1 reads SGHNT; CDR2 reads YYREEE (reference sequence). The CDR3 DNA is TGTGCCAGCAGCCCGGGACTAGCGGGCCTTGCCTACAATGAGCAGTTCTTC. Encoded protein: CASSPGLAGLAYNEQFF.

This clone was counted a single time. The J gene is TRBJ2-1, the V gene TRBV10-3; 13 bases are shared with TRBD2. Germline CDR1 and CDR2: ENHRY and SYGVKD. CDR3 length equals 16 residues. With 6 bases clipped from V and 3 bases from J, the junction kept 5 bases outside the gene matches. The CDR3 DNA follows: TGTGCCATCAGCCCCGGGACTAGCGGGGTCTACAATGAGCAGTTCTTC. This translates into CAISPGTSGVYNEQFF.